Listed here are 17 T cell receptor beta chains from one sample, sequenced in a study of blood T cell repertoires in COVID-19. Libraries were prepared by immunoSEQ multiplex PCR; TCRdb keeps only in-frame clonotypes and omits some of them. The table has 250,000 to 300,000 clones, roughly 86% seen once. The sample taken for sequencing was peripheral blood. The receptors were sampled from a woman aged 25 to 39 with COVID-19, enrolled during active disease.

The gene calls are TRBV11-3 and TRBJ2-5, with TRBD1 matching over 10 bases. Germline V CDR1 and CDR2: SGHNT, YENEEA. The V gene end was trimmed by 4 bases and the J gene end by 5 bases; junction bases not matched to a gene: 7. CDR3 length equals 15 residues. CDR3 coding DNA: TGTGCCAGCAGCTCCCGGACAGGGGGAGGTGAGACCCAGTACTTC. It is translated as CASSSRTGGGETQYF.

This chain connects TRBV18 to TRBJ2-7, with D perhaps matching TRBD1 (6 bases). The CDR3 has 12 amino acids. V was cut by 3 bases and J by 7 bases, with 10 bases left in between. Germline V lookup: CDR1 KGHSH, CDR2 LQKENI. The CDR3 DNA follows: TGTGCCAGCTCACCGACAGGACTGGAGCAGTACTTC. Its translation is CASSPTGLEQYF.

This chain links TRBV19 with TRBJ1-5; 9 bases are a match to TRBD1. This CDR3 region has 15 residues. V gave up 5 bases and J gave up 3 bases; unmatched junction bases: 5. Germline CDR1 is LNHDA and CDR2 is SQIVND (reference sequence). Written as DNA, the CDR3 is TGTGCCAGTAGTTCGGGACAGGGATACAATCAGCCCCAGCATTTT. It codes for CASSSGQGYNQPQHF.

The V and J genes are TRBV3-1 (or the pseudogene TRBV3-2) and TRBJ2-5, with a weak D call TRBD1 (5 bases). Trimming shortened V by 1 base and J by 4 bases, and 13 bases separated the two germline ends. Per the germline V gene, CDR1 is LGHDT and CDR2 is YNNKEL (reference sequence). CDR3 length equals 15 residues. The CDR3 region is CASSQGTGGGETQYF. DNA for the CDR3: TGTGCCAGCAGCCAAGGTACAGGCGGCGGAGAGACCCAGTACTTC.

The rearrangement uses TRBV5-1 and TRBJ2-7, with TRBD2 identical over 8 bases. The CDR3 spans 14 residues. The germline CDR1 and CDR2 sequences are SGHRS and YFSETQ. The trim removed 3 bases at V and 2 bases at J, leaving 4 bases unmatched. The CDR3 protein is CASSSGTSAYEQYF. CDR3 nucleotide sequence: TGCGCCAGCAGCTCCGGGACTAGTGCCTACGAGCAGTACTTC.

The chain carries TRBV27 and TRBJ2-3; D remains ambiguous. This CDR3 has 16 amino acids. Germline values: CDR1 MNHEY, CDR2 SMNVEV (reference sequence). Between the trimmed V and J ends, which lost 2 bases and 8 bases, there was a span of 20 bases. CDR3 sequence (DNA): TGTGCCAGCAGTTTAAGGAGCGCAGTCACAATAGCTACGCAGTATTTT. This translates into CASSLRSAVTIATQYF.

The CDR3 here is CASSPLGDRDTDTQYF. The CDR3 DNA follows: TGTGCCAGCAGTCCCCTCGGGGACAGAGACACAGATACGCAGTATTTT. The V and J genes are TRBV27 and TRBJ2-3, with 7 nucleotides matching TRBD1. Germline trimming cut 5 bases from V and 2 bases from J; bases unmatched to any gene: 10. Germline lookup yields CDR1 MNHEY and CDR2 SMNVEV (reference sequence). This CDR3 contains 16 residues.

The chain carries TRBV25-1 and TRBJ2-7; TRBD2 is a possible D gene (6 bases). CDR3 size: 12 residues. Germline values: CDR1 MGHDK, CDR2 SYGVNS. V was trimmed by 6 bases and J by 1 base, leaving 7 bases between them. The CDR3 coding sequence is TGTGCCAGCAGCGGGAGTTCCTACGAGCAGTACTTC. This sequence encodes CASSGSSYEQYF.

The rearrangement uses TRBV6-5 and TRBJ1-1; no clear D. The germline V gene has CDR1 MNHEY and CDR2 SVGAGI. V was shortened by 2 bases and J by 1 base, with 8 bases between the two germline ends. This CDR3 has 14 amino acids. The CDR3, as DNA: TGTGCCAGCAGTTACACGACACCGAACACTGAAGCTTTCTTT. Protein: CASSYTTPNTEAFF.

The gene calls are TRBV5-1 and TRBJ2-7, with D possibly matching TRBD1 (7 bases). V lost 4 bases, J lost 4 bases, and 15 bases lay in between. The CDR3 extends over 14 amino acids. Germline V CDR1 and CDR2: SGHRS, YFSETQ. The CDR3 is CASSPEGQKYEQYF. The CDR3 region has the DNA TGCGCCAGCAGCCCGGAGGGACAGAAATACGAGCAGTACTTC.

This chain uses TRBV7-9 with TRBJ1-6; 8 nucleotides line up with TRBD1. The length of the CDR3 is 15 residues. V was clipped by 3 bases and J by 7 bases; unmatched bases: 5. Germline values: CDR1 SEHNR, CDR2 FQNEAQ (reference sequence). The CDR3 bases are TGTGCCAGCAGCTTGGACAGGGCCTTAAATTCACCCCTCCACTTT. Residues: CASSLDRALNSPLHF.

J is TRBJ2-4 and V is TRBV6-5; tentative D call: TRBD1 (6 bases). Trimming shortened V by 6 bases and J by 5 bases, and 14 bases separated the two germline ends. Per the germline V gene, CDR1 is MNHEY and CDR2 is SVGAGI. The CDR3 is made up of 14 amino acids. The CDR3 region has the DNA TGTGCCAGCAGGGGACCAGGGGCCCAAAACATTCAGTACTTC. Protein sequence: CASRGPGAQNIQYF.

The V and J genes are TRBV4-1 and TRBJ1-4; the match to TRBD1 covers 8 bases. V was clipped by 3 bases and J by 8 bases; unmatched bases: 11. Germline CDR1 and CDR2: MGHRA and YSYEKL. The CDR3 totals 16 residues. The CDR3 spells CASSHPAGGAGEKLFF. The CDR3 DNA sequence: TGCGCCAGCAGCCATCCCGCAGGGGGCGCAGGGGAAAAACTGTTTTTT.

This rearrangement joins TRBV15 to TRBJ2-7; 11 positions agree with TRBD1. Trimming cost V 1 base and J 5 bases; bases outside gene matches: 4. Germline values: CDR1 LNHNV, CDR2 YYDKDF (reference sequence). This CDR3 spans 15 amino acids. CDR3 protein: CATSRAPGQGDEQYF. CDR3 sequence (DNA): TGTGCCACCAGCAGAGCTCCGGGACAGGGGGACGAGCAGTACTTC.

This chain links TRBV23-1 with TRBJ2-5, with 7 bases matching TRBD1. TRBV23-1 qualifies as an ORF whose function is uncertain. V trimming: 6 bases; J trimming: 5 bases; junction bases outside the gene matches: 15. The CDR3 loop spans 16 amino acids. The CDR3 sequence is CASSLLNLGTVETQYF. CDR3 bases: TGCGCCAGCAGCCTACTGAACTTGGGGACAGTGGAGACCCAGTACTTC.

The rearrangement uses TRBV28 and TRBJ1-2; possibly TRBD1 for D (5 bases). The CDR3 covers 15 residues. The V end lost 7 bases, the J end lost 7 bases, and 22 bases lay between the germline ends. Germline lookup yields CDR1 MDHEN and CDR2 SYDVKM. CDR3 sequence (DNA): TGTGCCAGCACCGACCAGGGCCCCGGGAGCCTTGGCTACACCTTC. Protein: CASTDQGPGSLGYTF.

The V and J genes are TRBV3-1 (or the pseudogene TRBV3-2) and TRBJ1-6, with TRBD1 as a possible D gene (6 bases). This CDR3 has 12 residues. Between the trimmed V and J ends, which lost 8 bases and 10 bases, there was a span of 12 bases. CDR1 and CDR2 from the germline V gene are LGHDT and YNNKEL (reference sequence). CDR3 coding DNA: TGTGCCAGCGGGGGGGCAGAATCACCCCTCCACTTT. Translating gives CASGGAESPLHF.